A single sample is the source of the 5 T cell receptor delta chains below, sequenced in a study of TRDV2 sequences in healthy donors. TCRdb re-called clones from the PCR reads using CATT. The sample includes about 1,700 delta-chain clones, about a sixth of them seen just once. The sample consisted of Vd2+ gamma-delta T cells from blood. The receptor source for this set is a human donor in good health.

This clone was counted between two and nine times. The protein given by TCRdb reflects a much larger clone and differs at residue 11 from this DNA's translation, likely from a read error; the protein shown is the DNA's translation. This chain links TRDV2 with TRDJ1, with D possibly TRDD2 on 6 matching bases. Germline CDR1 and CDR2: GEAIGNYY and EKD. Trimming pared 4 bases from V and 1 base from J, leaving 21 bases between. The CDR3 runs 17 residues. In DNA form, the CDR3 reads TGTGCCTGTGATCGCCTTCCAGGGCTGGATGCCACCGATAAACTCATCTTT. As protein: CACDRLPGLDATDKLIF.

Worth noting for this clone: The TCRdb record carries a much larger clone's protein, which differs from this DNA's translation at residue 5; a read error is the likely cause, and the protein listed here is the DNA translation. The chain carries TRDV2 and TRDJ1; TRDD2 might be the D (5 bases). Germline V gene sequence: CDR1 GEAIGNYY, CDR2 EKD. The CDR3 contains 15 residues. Trimming shortened V by 2 bases and J by 7 bases, and 19 bases separated the two germline ends. Here the CDR3 DNA reads TGTGCCTGTGACATCGTTTCCTCCCCAAGAGGTAAACTCATCTTT. Translation: CACDIVSSPRGKLIF.

This clone is labeled as medium-sized. The rearrangement joins TRDV2 to TRDJ1, with D tentatively TRDD3 (5 bases). This CDR3 spans 17 amino acids. Germline loops: CDR1 GEAIGNYY, CDR2 EKD. V lost 1 base and J lost 0, with 17 bases in between. The CDR3 region is CACDTIPGATYTDKLIF. CDR3 in DNA: TGTGCCTGTGACACAATCCCGGGGGCAACGTACACCGATAAACTCATCTTT.

This clone has just a few counts. The protein TCRdb gives is from a much larger clone and does not agree with this DNA's translation at residue 8, likely a read error; the protein shown here comes from the DNA. The chain has TRDV2 and TRDJ1; TRDD3 aligns across 8 bases. Per germline, CDR1 GEAIGNYY and CDR2 EKD. Trimming took 3 bases from V and 1 from J; bases not matched to a gene: 6. This CDR3 is built from 15 residues. Written as DNA, the CDR3 is TGTGCCTGTGACTCACTGGGGGGTCTCACCGATAAACTCATCTTT. Translation gives CACDSLGGLTDKLIF.

The V call is TRDV2, the J call TRDJ1; TRDD3 is a possible D gene (6 bases). This CDR3 has 16 residues. V gave up 0 bases and J gave up 0 bases, with 13 bases separating them. Germline lookup yields CDR1 GEAIGNYY and CDR2 EKD. The CDR3 here is CACDTVGGGNTDKLIF. CDR3 sequence (DNA): TGTGCCTGTGACACCGTGGGGGGGGGAAACACCGATAAACTCATCTTT.